This T cell receptor beta chain was documented in a study of T cell responses to AZD1222 COVID-19 vaccine. Whole-study findings and limits: AZD1222 recipients seropositive at baseline numbered only 5 to 7. Clonal diversity was possibly underestimated, and the donors were mostly white British, with more females. Scientists sampled the repertoires only once the peak T cell response had passed.

There are a few counts of this clone. The target antigen is unknown. This CDR3 contains 14 residues. Per the germline V gene, CDR1 is SNHLY and CDR2 is FYNNEI. V lost 5 bases, J lost 4 bases, and 13 bases lay in between. The method was immunoSEQ multiplex PCR; TCRdb's version includes in-frame clones alone and lacks a portion of them. This table holds over 100,000 clones, roughly 90% found once. This receptor was taken from an adult in good health. The V gene is TRBV2, the J gene TRBJ2-3; D gene unclear. The sequences come from peripheral blood, collected on day 0 of AZD1222 vaccination. The CDR3 nucleotides read TGTGCCAGCAGTCGCGACCGACCGGCAGATACGCAGTATTTT. Translating it yields CASSRDRPADTQYF.